This TCR beta chain was sequenced for a study of cytotoxic CD8 clonotypes in ibrutinib-treated CLL. Notes on the study in general: Contraction or stability on treatment was seen for public clonotypes, which were uncommon. Increased clonality at ibrutinib response gave way to a return toward baseline at progression.

J gave up 6 bases and V 8 bases, and 6 bases lay outside the gene matches. CDR3 length equals 14 residues. Germline lookup yields CDR1 MDHEN and CDR2 SYDVKM. Method: immunoSEQ multiplex PCR; TCRdb's copy keeps in-frame clones and lacks some. The sample has fewer than 85,000 clones; roughly 80% are singletons. As regards this clone: The antigen is unknown.

This chain uses TRBV28 with TRBJ1-4; 10 bases are shared with TRBD1. The receptor was isolated from a human donor with chronic lymphocytic leukemia. The specimen comprised PBMCs, sampled after 12 months of ibrutinib treatment. The CDR3 DNA is TGTGCCAGCCTGAGACAGGGGGCGTATGAAAAACTGTTTTTT. Translated, it gives CASLRQGAYEKLFF.